The rows below give T cell receptor beta chains drawn from one sample of a study of radiotherapy plus CTLA-4 blockade in lung cancer. TCRdb's table, derived via immunoSEQ multiplex PCR, lists solely in-frame clones and lacks some. In the table there are about 51,000 clones, 65% to 85% of which are singletons. The sequences come from peripheral blood, collected from a patient treated with radiotherapy plus ipilimumab. The receptors shown here come from a human donor with non-small cell lung cancer whose response to radiotherapy plus ipilimumab could not be evaluated. The CDR3 runs from the conserved cysteine through the conserved F or W. The D gene is left open where the match is weak. Clone size is not always given. Where it is, it says once, few, many or a class for expanded clones.

cdr3_length d_call clone_size j_call v_call cdr3_aa cdr3_nt
14 TRBD1 - TRBJ1-1 TRBV28 CASSFRQGPDRAFF TGTGCCAGCAGTTTCCGACAGGGTCCCGACAGAGCTTTCTTT
16 TRBD2 - TRBJ2-1 TRBV13 CASSDPSGRSYNEQFF TGTGCCAGCAGCGATCCTAGCGGGAGGTCCTACAATGAGCAGTTCTTC
15 - - TRBJ2-7 TRBV25-1 CASSDSFQLSYEQYF TGTGCCAGCAGTGATAGCTTTCAACTTTCCTACGAGCAGTACTTC
15 - - TRBJ1-3 TRBV5-1 CASSLDGASGNTIYF TGCGCCAGCAGCCTCGACGGAGCCTCTGGAAACACCATATATTTT
15 - - TRBJ2-3 TRBV9 CASSVLEGGTDTQYF TGTGCCAGCAGCGTACTCGAGGGGGGCACAGATACGCAGTATTTT
12 - - TRBJ1-6 TRBV2 CASMGQKWPLHF TGTGCCAGCATGGGACAAAAGTGGCCCCTCCACTTT
18 TRBD2 medium-sized TRBJ2-3 TRBV7-9 CASSPPLTSGGASDTQYF TGTGCCAGCAGCCCCCCCCTGACTAGCGGGGGGGCGTCAGATACGCAGTATTTT
15 TRBD1 - TRBJ2-2 TRBV6-4 CASTPADREPGELFF TGTGCCAGCACCCCAGCAGACAGGGAACCCGGGGAGCTGTTTTTT
15 TRBD2 - TRBJ2-7 TRBV7-2 CASSLFWAGEHEQYF TGTGCCAGCAGCTTATTCTGGGCGGGAGAACACGAGCAGTACTTC
15 - - TRBJ2-5 TRBV7-3 CASSLTIQGQETQYF TGTGCCAGCAGCTTAACGATCCAGGGCCAAGAGACCCAGTACTTC
14 - few TRBJ2-3 TRBV30 CAWSTWARTDTQYF TGTGCCTGGAGTACTTGGGCCCGCACAGATACGCAGTATTTT
15 TRBD1 few TRBJ2-7 TRBV7-6 CASSPWATGDYEQYF TGTGCCAGCAGCCCGTGGGCGACAGGGGACTACGAGCAGTACTTC
15 TRBD1 - TRBJ2-7 TRBV9 CASSVATGGPYEQYF TGTGCCAGCAGCGTAGCGACAGGGGGTCCCTACGAGCAGTACTTC
13 - - TRBJ1-1 TRBV6-6 CATTRSGNDEAFF TGTGCCACCACCAGGTCTGGTAATGATGAAGCTTTCTTT
14 TRBD1 - TRBJ1-1 TRBV6-6 CASSYSNRGTEAFF TGTGCCAGCAGTTACTCGAACAGGGGGACTGAAGCTTTCTTT
13 - - TRBJ1-2 TRBV7-3 CASSLMQGGGYTF TGTGCCAGCAGCTTAATGCAGGGAGGAGGCTACACCTTC
14 - - TRBJ2-1 TRBV18 CASSPDTFYNEQFF TGTGCCAGCTCACCAGACACGTTCTACAATGAGCAGTTCTTC
14 - - TRBJ2-3 TRBV18 CASSPHPSTDTQYF TGTGCCAGCTCACCACATCCTAGCACAGATACGCAGTATTTT
13 - - TRBJ1-2 TRBV6-5 CASSLGYLEGYTF TGTGCCAGCAGCCTCGGATACCTGGAGGGCTACACCTTC
13 - - TRBJ2-5 TRBV29-1 CSAPREQGKTQYF TGCAGCGCCCCTCGGGAGCAGGGAAAGACCCAGTACTTC
12 - once TRBJ2-7 TRBV5-6 CASSQQGYEQYF TGTGCCAGCAGTCAACAGGGCTACGAGCAGTACTTC